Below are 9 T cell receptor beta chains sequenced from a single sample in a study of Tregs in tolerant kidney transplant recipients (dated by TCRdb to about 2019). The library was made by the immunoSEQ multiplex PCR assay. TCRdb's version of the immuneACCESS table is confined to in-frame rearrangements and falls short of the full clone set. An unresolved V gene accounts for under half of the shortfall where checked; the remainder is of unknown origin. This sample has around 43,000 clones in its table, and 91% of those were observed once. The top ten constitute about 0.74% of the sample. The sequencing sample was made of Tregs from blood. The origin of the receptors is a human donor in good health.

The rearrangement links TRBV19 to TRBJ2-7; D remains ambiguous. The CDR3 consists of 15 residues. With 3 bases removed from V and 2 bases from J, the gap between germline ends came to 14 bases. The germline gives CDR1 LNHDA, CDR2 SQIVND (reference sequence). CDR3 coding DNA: TGTGCCAGTAGTATTGGCAGGCGTTCCCCCTACGAGCAGTACTTC. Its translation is CASSIGRRSPYEQYF. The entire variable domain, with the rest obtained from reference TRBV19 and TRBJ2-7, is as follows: DGGITQSPKYLFRKEGQNVTLSCEQNLNHDAMYWYRQDPGQGLRLIYYSQIVNDFQKGDIAEGYSVSREKKESFPLTVTSAQKNPTAFYLCASSIGRRSPYEQYFGPGTRLTVT.

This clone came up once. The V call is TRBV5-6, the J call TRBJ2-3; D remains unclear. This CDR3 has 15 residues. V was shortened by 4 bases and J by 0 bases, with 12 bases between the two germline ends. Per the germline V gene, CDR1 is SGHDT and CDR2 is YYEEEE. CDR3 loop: CASSATWRSTDTQYF. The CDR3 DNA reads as TGTGCCAGCAGCGCCACGTGGCGAAGCACAGATACGCAGTATTTT. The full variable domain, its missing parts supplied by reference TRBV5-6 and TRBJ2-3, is DAGVTQSPTHLIKTRGQQVTLRCSPKSGHDTVSWYQQALGQGPQFIFQYYEEEERQRGNFPDRFSGHQFPNYSSELNVNALLLGDSALYLCASSATWRSTDTQYFGPGTRLTVL.

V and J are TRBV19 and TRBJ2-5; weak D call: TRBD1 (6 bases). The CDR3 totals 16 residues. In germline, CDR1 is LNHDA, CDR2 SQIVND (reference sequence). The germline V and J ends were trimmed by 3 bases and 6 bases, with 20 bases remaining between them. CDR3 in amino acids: CASSIVRQGFLQTQYF. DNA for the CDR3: TGTGCCAGTAGTATTGTTCGGCAGGGGTTCCTACAGACCCAGTACTTC.

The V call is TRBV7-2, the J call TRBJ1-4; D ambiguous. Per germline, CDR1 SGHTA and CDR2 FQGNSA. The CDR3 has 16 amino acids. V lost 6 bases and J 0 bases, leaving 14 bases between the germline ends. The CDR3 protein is CASRRVRGATNEKLFF. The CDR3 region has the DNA TGTGCCAGCAGGAGAGTTCGAGGCGCAACTAATGAAAAACTGTTTTTT.

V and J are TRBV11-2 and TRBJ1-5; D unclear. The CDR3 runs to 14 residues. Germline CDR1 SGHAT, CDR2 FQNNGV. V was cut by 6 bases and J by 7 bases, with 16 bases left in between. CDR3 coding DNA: TGTGCCAGCAGTCCCGGGCCTAAGGAGCAGCCCCAGCATTTT. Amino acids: CASSPGPKEQPQHF.

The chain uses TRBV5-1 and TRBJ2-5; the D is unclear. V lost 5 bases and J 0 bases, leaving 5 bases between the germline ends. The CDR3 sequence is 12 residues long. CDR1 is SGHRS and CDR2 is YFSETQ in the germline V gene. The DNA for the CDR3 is TGCGCCAGCAGGCAGGACCAAGAGACCCAGTACTTC. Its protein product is CASRQDQETQYF.

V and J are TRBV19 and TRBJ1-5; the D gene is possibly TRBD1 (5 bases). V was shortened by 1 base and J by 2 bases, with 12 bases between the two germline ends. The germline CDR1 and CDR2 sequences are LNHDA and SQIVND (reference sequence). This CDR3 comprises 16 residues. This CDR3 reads CASSIVGRVGNQPQHF. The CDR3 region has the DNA TGTGCCAGTAGTATAGTGGGCAGGGTCGGCAATCAGCCCCAGCATTTT.

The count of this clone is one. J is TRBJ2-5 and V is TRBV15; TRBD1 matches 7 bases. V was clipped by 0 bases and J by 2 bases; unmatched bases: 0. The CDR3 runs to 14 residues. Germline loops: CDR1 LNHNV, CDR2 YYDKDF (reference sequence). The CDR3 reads CATSRDRGQETQYF. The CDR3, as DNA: TGTGCCACCAGCAGAGACAGGGGGCAAGAGACCCAGTACTTC.

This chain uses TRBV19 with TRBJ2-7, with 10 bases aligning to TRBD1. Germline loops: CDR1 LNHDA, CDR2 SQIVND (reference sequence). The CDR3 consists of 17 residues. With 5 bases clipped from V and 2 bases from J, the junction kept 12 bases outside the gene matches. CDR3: CASSPEGDRGVTYEQYF. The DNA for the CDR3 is TGTGCCAGTAGTCCCGAGGGGGACAGGGGAGTTACCTACGAGCAGTACTTC. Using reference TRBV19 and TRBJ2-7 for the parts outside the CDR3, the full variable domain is DGGITQSPKYLFRKEGQNVTLSCEQNLNHDAMYWYRQDPGQGLRLIYYSQIVNDFQKGDIAEGYSVSREKKESFPLTVTSAQKNPTAFYLCASSPEGDRGVTYEQYFGPGTRLTVT.